This entry is about one T cell receptor (beta chain). Its binding antigen is unknown. No base-level quality is on record; no much larger clone is a single base apart. The junction shows trimming of 7 bases on V and 6 bases on J, and the gene matches do not reach 8 bases of it. The germline V gene (reference sequence) specifies MNHEY as CDR1 and SMNVEV as CDR2. The CDR3 has 15 amino acids, counting the end cysteine and phenylalanine. Only the CDR3 portion is preserved as DNA: 45 bases, with reading frame beginning at the first base. The donors were healthy, HIV-negative adults who had no recently reported acute infections or vaccinations. All donors were Caucasian adults living in Nashville, Tennessee, USA. Magnetic negative selection was used to enrich CD4+ T cells, after which naive cells were positively selected on CD45RA and the negative fraction became the memory subset. After blood collection by leukapheresis, PBMCs were isolated using Ficoll-Histopaque density gradient centrifugation and then cryopreserved in the vapor phase of liquid nitrogen. Analytical flow cytometry was used to check the purity and quantity of each magnetically sorted T cell population. Genomic DNA was isolated from every sorted fraction and measured by UV absorbance on a Nanodrop 2000c.

Using the deep immunoSEQ assay, TCR CDR3 regions were amplified from genomic DNA by multiplex PCR. For each cell subset, the extracted genomic DNA was distributed evenly across all wells of several immunoSEQ 96-well plates, and each plate served as one replicate. Each replicate PCR for sorted subsets received approximately 200 ng genomic DNA, equal to about 29,000 T cell genomes. Purified libraries were measured with a Qubit 3.0 fluorometer, size-checked on a Bioanalyzer 2100, and measured again with the KAPA Library Quantification kit. Every immunoSEQ 96-well plate was sequenced on a separate single-read 150-cycle Illumina NextSeq 550 flow cell. The paper's processing steps were these. Because only junctional sequences without quality scores were contained in the immunoSEQ output, filtering matching that applied to full-length reads could not be performed. To assign V/J genes and CDR3, sequences were annotated using PyIR, a Python wrapper for IgBLAST v1.9, with IMGT germline references. Any read was removed if the V/J assignment was weak (E-value above 1e-6), the CDR3 was missing, or the read contained stop codons, out-of-frame junctions, or ambiguous translated residues. V3J clonotypes were defined by identical inferred V gene, J gene, and CDR3 amino acid sequence. To compute the percentage overlap between repertoires, the number of shared unique clonotypes was divided by the size of the smaller repertoire. Repertoire richness was assessed with RTK rarefaction, the Chao1 estimator, and Recon v2.1 estimates of unobserved clonotypes. Generation probabilities were computed with OLGA for all TCRbeta clonotypes obtained by the gDNA method from a handful of donors. The table was pulled from immuneACCESS by TCRdb, which kept in-frame rearrangements only. Such tables lose some clones; where checked, under half of the loss comes from unresolved V genes, and the rest has no known cause. D and trimming come from the DNA, and the V and J calls and clone size come from that table. The sample table contains 1,100,000 or so clones; only one count was recorded for around 78% of them. The ten largest account for 0.5% to 0.6% of the sample.

This entry is derived from a study of shared clonotypes between healthy human individuals (dated by TCRdb to 2020 to 2021). At the level of the whole study: A few men and a couple of women, aged 18 to 49 years, made up the cohort. Libraries were prepared and TCR repertoires were sequenced by different laboratories using diverse techniques, in order to increase sequencing depth and limit assay-specific biases. For each donor, CD4 naive and CD4 memory were each given three plates, CD8 naive was given two plates, and CD8 memory was given one plate. Each donor's leukapheresis produced roughly between roughly 0.85 and 10 billion PBMCs. To estimate repertoire size and how much clonotypes are shared between individuals, the study performed deep sequencing of blood TCR repertoires from 4 to 6 healthy adults.

Results the study describes overall, beyond this receptor: Incomplete sequencing was indicated by rarefaction of sorted-subset datasets, despite the large sequencing depth. Sampling was restricted to blood, and TCR repertoires in tissue are likely to differ from TCR repertoires in blood. The genetic and exposure-history diversity represented was limited by the small number of donors. Based on pairwise subsampling, the degree of clonotype sharing among donors was expected to be affected by sequencing depth. When a few donors were compared, the shared fraction of clonotypes was about 5.2% for naive CD4, 3.5% to 4% for naive CD8, 2% to 2.5% for memory CD4, and 0.4% for memory CD8. Estimated clonotype richness was generally larger for naive than for memory subsets. Higher generation probabilities were observed for clonotypes shared by all four sorted-subset donors than for non-shared clonotypes.

This receptor chain uses TRBV27 and TRBJ2-1; 11 bases in the middle match TRBD2. The sample comprised memory CD4+ T cells from PBMCs. This specimen's cell subset or site label, per the study, means: CD45RA-negative fraction. This receptor was obtained from a young man in good health. Some clones in this sample may be carry-over from other donors' samples. DNA sequence: TGTGCCAGCACCTCTAGCGGGAGGAAGGTCAATGAGCAGTTCTTC. Translated, this gives CASTSSGRKVNEQFF.